The following is a TCR beta chain sequence with its context. The sample belongs to a study of control samples from healthy donors and cancer patients. The method was immunoSEQ multiplex PCR; TCRdb's version includes in-frame clones alone and lacks a portion of them. The sample shows about 140,000 clones, around 90% of them seen only once. The CDR3 covers 13 residues. Unmatched junction bases numbered 2, after V lost 5 bases and J lost 4 bases. The germline gives CDR1 SGHVS, CDR2 FNYEAQ. The rearrangement joins TRBV7-6 to TRBJ1-2; 9 nucleotides align to TRBD1. Sample: blood. This sequence originates from a man aged 18 to 29 in good health. The CDR3 region is CASSPGQGYGYTF. The CDR3 DNA reads TGTGCCAGCAGCCCGGGACAGGGCTATGGCTACACCTTC.